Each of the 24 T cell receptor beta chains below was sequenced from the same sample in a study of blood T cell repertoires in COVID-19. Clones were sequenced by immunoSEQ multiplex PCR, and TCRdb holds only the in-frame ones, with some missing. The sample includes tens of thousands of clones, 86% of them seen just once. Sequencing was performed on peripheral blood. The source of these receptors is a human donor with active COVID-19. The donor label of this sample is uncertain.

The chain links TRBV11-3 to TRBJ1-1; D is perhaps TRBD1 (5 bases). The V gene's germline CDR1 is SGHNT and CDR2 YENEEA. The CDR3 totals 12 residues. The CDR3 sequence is CVSGPSGTEAFF. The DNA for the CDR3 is TGTGTTTCAGGGCCGTCAGGGACTGAAGCTTTCTTT.

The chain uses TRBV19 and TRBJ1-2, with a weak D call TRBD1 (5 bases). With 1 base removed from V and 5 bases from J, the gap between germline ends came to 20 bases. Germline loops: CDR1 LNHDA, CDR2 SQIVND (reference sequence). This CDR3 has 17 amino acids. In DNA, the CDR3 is TGTGCCAGTAGTATAGGGCTGGTGGACATCGACTGGTATGGCTACACCTTC. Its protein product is CASSIGLVDIDWYGYTF.

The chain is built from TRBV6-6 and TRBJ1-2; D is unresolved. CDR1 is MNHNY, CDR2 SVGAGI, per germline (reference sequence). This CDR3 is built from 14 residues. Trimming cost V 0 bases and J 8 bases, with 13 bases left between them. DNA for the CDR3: TGTGCCAGCAGTTACTCGACCCAAGCGGGGGGCTACACCTTC. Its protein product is CASSYSTQAGGYTF.

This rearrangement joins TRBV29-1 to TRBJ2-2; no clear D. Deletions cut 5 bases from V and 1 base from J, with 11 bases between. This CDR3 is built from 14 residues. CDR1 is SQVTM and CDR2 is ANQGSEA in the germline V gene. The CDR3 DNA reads TGCAGCGTTCGGCGAGGTGGGAACACCGGGGAGCTGTTTTTT. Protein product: CSVRRGGNTGELFF.

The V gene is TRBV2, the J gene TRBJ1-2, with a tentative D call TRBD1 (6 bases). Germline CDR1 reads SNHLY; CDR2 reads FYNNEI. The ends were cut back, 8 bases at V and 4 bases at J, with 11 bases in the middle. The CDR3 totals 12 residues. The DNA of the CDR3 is TGTGCCAGCCGGGACACACCCTATGGCTACACCTTC. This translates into CASRDTPYGYTF.

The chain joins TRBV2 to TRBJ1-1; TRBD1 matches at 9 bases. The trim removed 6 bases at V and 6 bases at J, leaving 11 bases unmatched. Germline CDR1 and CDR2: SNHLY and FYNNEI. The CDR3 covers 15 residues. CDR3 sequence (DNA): TGTGCCAGCAGGGGGGACAGGGTAACGCAATCTGAAGCTTTCTTT. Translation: CASRGDRVTQSEAFF.

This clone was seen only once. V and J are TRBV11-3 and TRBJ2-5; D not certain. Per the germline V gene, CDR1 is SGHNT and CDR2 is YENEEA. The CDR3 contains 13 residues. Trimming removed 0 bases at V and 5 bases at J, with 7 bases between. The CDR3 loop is CASSLEEWETQYF. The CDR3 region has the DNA TGTGCCAGCAGCTTAGAGGAGTGGGAGACCCAGTACTTC. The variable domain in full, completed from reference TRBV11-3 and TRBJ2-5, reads EAGVVQSPRYKIIEKKQPVAFWCNPISGHNTLYWYLQNLGQGPELLIRYENEEAVDDSQLPKDRFSAERLKGVDSTLKIQPAELGDSAVYLCASSLEEWETQYFGPGTRLLVL.

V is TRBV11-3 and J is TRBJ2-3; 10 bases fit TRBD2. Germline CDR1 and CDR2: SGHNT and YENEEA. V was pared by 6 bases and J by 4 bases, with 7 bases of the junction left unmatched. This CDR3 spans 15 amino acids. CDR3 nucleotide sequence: TGTGCCAGCAGGGGACTAGCGAACGGTTCAGATACGCAGTATTTT. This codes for CASRGLANGSDTQYF.

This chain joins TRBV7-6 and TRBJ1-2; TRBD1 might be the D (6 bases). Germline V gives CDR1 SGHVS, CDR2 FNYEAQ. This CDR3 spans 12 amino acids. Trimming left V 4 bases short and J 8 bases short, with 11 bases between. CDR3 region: CASSSRGRGYTF. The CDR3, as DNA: TGTGCCAGCAGCTCCAGGGGCAGGGGCTACACCTTC.

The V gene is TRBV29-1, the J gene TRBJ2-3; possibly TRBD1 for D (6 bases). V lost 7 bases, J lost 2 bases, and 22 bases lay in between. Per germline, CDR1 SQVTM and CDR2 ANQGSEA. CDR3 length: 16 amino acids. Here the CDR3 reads CSAQGWDSSLTDTQYF. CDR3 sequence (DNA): TGCAGCGCTCAGGGGTGGGATTCGTCCCTCACAGATACGCAGTATTTT.

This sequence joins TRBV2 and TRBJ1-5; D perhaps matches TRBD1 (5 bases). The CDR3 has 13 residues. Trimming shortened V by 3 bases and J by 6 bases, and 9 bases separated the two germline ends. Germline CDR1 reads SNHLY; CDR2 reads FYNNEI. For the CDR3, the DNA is TGTGCCAGCAGTGACAGGGAAAGTCAGCCCCAGCATTTT. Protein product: CASSDRESQPQHF.

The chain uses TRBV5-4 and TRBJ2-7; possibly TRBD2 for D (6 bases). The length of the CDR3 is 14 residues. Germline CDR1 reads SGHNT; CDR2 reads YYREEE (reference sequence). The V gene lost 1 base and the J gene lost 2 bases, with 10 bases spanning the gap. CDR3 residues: CASSLMGGAYEQYF. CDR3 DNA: TGTGCCAGCAGCTTGATGGGCGGGGCCTACGAGCAGTACTTC.

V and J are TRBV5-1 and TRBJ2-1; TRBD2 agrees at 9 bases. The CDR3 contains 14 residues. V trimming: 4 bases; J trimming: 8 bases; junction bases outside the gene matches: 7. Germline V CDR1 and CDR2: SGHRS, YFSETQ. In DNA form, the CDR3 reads TGCGCCAGCAGCCAGGAGGGGACTAGCTATGAGCAGTTCTTC. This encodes CASSQEGTSYEQFF. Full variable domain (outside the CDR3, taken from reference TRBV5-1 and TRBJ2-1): KAGVTQTPRYLIKTRGQQVTLSCSPISGHRSVSWYQQTPGQGLQFLFEYFSETQRNKGNFPGRFSGRQFSNSRSEMNVSTLELGDSALYLCASSQEGTSYEQFFGPGTRLTVL.

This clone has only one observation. In DNA form, the CDR3 reads TGTGCCAGCAGTCCCCGGACAGGGGGCTATGGCTACACCTTC. Translating gives CASSPRTGGYGYTF. This chain uses TRBV27 with TRBJ1-2; 10 nucleotides line up with TRBD1. This CDR3 contains 14 residues. Germline lookup yields CDR1 MNHEY and CDR2 SMNVEV (reference sequence). V lost 5 bases, J lost 4 bases, and 4 bases stayed unmatched.

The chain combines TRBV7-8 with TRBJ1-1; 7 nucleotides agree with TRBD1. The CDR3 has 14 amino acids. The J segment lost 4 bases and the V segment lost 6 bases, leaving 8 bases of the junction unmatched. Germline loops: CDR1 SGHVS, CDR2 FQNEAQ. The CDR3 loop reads CASRETTGATEAFF. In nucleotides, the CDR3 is TGTGCCAGCAGGGAGACAACAGGGGCCACTGAAGCTTTCTTT. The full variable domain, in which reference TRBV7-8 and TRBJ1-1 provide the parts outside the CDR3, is GAGVSQSPRYKVAKRGQDVALRCDPISGHVSLFWYQQALGQGPEFLTYFQNEAQLDKSGLPSDRFFAERPEGSVSTLKIQRTQQEDSAVYLCASRETTGATEAFFGQGTRLTVV.

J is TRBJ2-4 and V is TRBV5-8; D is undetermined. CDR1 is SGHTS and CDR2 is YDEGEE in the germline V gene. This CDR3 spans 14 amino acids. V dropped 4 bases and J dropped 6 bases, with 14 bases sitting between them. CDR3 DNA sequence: TGTGCCAGCAGCCAACTTTCGTTTCTAAACATTCAGTACTTC. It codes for CASSQLSFLNIQYF.

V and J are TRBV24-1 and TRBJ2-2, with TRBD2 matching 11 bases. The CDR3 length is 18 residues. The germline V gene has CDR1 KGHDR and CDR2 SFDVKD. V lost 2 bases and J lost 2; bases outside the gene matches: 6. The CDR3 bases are TGTGCCACCAGTGATTCGGATCTAGCGGGAGGAAACACCGGGGAGCTGTTTTTT. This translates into CATSDSDLAGGNTGELFF.

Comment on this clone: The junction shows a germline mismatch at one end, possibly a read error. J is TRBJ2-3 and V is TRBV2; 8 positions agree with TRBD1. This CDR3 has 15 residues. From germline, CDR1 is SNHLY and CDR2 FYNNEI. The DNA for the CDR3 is TGTGCCAGCAGGGAAGGACAGGGTGGCACAGATACGCAGTATTTT. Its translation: CASREGQGGTDTQYF.

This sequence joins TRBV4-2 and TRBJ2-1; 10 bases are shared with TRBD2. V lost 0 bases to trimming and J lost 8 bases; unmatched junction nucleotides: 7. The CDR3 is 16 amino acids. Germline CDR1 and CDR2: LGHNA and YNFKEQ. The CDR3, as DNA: TGTGCCAGCAGCCAAGAGAAGAGCGGGGGGGGCGATGAGCAGTTCTTC. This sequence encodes CASSQEKSGGGDEQFF.

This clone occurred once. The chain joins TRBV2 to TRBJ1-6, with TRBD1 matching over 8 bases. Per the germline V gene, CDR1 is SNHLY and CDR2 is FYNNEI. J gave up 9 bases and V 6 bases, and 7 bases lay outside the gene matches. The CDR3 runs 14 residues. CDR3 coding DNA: TGTGCCAGCAGATCCCAGGGGGCCAGTTCACCCCTCCACTTT. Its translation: CASRSQGASSPLHF.

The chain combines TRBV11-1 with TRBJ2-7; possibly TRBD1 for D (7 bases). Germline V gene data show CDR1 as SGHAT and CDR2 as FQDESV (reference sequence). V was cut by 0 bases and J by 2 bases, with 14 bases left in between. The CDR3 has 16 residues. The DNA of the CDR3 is TGTGCCAGCAGCTTAGCGGGCCAGGGGGGTCCCTACGAGCAGTACTTC. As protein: CASSLAGQGGPYEQYF. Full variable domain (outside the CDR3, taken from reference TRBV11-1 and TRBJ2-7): EAEVAQSPRYKITEKSQAVAFWCDPISGHATLYWYRQILGQGPELLVQFQDESVVDDSQLPKDRFSAERLKGVDSTLKIQPAELGDSAMYLCASSLAGQGGPYEQYFGPGTRLTVT.

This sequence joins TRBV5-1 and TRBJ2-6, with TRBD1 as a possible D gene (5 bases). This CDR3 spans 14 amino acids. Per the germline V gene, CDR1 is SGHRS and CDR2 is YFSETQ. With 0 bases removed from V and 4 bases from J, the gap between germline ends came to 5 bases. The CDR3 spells CASSLGTGANVLTF. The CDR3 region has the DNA TGCGCCAGCAGCTTGGGGACAGGGGCCAACGTCCTGACTTTC.

CDR3 residues: CASRDRVGIRSPLHF. CDR3 in DNA: TGTGCCAGCAGGGACAGGGTTGGTATCCGTTCACCCCTCCACTTT. The chain uses TRBV2 and TRBJ1-6; 8 positions match TRBD1. The V segment lost 6 bases and the J segment 9 bases; nucleotides outside the gene matches: 10. This CDR3 spans 15 amino acids. The germline V gene encodes CDR1 SNHLY and CDR2 FYNNEI.

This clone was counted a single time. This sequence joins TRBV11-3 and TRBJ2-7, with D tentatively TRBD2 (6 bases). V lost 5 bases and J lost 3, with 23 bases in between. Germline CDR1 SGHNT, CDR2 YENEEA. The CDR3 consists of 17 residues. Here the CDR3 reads CASSLRPMLAENYEQYF. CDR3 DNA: TGTGCCAGCAGCCTAAGGCCTATGTTAGCGGAGAACTACGAGCAGTACTTC. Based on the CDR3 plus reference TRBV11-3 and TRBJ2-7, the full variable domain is EAGVVQSPRYKIIEKKQPVAFWCNPISGHNTLYWYLQNLGQGPELLIRYENEEAVDDSQLPKDRFSAERLKGVDSTLKIQPAELGDSAVYLCASSLRPMLAENYEQYFGPGTRLTVT.